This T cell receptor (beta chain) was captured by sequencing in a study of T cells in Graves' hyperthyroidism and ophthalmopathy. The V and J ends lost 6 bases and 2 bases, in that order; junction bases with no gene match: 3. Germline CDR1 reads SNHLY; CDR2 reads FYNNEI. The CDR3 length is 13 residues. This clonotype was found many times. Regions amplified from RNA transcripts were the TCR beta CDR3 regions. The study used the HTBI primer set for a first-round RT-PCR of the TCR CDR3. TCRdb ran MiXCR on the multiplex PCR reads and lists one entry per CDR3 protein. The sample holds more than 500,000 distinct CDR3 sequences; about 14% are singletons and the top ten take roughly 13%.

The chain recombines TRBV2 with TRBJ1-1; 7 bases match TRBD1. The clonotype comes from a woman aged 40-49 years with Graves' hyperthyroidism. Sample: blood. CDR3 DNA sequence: TGTGCCAGCAGGGGGACAGACAACACTGAAGCTTTCTTT. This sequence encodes CASRGTDNTEAFF. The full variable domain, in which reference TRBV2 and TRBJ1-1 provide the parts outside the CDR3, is EPEVTQTPSHQVTQMGQEVILRCVPISNHLYFYWYRQILGQKVEFLVSFYNNEISEKSEIFDDQFSVERPDGSNFTLKIRSTKLEDSAMYFCASRGTDNTEAFFGQGTRLTVV.